The rows below give T cell receptor beta chains drawn from one sample of a study of blood T cell repertoires in COVID-19. The assay was immunoSEQ multiplex PCR, and TCRdb's table has in-frame clones only and misses some. The sample records about 50,000 clones, 80% to 90% being singletons. The specimen sequenced was peripheral blood. The source of these receptors is a human donor with active COVID-19. The donor label of this sample is uncertain. CDR3s include the opening cysteine and the closing phenylalanine or tryptophan. The D gene is left open where the match is weak. Only part of the rows carry a size: once, few, many, or a class if the clone is expanded.

j_call d_call cdr3_length clone_size v_call cdr3_nt cdr3_aa
TRBJ2-1 TRBD1 12 NA TRBV2 TGTGCCAGCAGTGTACGACAGGGTGAGCAGTTCTTC CASSVRQGEQFF
TRBJ1-2 TRBD1 13 NA TRBV28 TGTGCCAGCAGTTTCGGGACAGGGAATGGCTACACCTTC CASSFGTGNGYTF
TRBJ1-3 NA 17 NA TRBV4-3 TGCGCCAGCAGCCAAGATGCCCTGGGAGGGGCTGGAAACACCATATATTTT CASSQDALGGAGNTIYF
TRBJ2-1 TRBD1 13 NA TRBV2 TGTGCCAGCCGACAGGGGGCCTACAATGAGCAGTTCTTC CASRQGAYNEQFF
TRBJ2-7 TRBD1 13 NA TRBV23-1 TGCGCCAGCATATCGGACAGGGGTTTAGAGCAGTACTTC CASISDRGLEQYF
TRBJ2-3 TRBD2 16 NA TRBV5-1 TGCGCCAGCAGCTCGGGGACTAGCGGGACCACAGATACGCAGTATTTT CASSSGTSGTTDTQYF
TRBJ2-7 NA 13 NA TRBV24-1 TGTGCCACCAGTGCAGGCCCTACCTACGAGCAGTACTTC CATSAGPTYEQYF
TRBJ1-2 TRBD1 15 NA TRBV7-9 TGTGCCAGCAGCAAGGGACAGGGTAAAGATTATGGCTACACCTTC CASSKGQGKDYGYTF
TRBJ2-1 TRBD2 16 few TRBV10-3 TGTGCCATCAGTGAGTCAGCGGGGGGGGTCTCCAATGAGCAGTTCTTC CAISESAGGVSNEQFF
TRBJ2-5 TRBD1 13 NA TRBV4-1 TGCGCCAGCAGCCCAGGGACAGGACAGACCCAGTACTTC CASSPGTGQTQYF
TRBJ2-7 NA 15 NA TRBV5-1 TGCGCCAGCAGCGGGTCTGGTGGGGGGACCTCCGAGCAGTACTTC CASSGSGGGTSEQYF
TRBJ2-7 NA 14 few TRBV19 TGTGCCAGTAGTATAGACGCCTACTCCTACGAGCAGTACTTC CASSIDAYSYEQYF
TRBJ2-1 TRBD2 15 NA TRBV28 TGTGCCAGCCACGAATCCGGGAGGCGTTCTGGTGAGCAGTTCTTC CASHESGRRSGEQFF
TRBJ1-2 TRBD1 15 NA TRBV27 TGTGCCAGCAGGGCCGCAGGGGGCTCTTACTATGGCTACACCTTC CASRAAGGSYYGYTF
TRBJ2-4 NA 13 NA TRBV12-3/TRBV12-4 TGTGCCAGCAGTTTAAATGGCAAAGACATTCAGTACTTC CASSLNGKDIQYF
TRBJ2-1 TRBD2 13 NA TRBV6-4 TGTGCCAGCAGTAGCGGGGGGGCCAATGAGCAGTTCTTC CASSSGGANEQFF
TRBJ2-3 NA 16 NA TRBV19 TGTGCCAGTAGCCGTAACCGAGGGGGGGGCACAGATACGCAGTATTTT CASSRNRGGGTDTQYF
TRBJ2-5 NA 12 NA TRBV12-3/TRBV12-4 TGTGCCAGCGGGACGGGGGATGAGACCCAGTACTTC CASGTGDETQYF
TRBJ1-5 TRBD1 19 NA TRBV11-3 TGTGCCAGCAGCTTATATATTGGGGACAGGGTGTTAGGCAATCAGCCCCAGCATTTT CASSLYIGDRVLGNQPQHF
TRBJ2-3 NA 14 NA TRBV28 TGTGCCAGCACCCAACCCCAGGGCGCAGATACGCAGTATTTT CASTQPQGADTQYF